The 8 T cell receptor beta chains listed next were all sequenced from one sample in a study of T cells in Graves' hyperthyroidism and ophthalmopathy. Template material for amplifying TCR beta CDR3 regions consisted of RNA transcripts. The HTBI primer set served for first-round RT-PCR of the TCR CDR3. In TCRdb, the multiplex PCR reads were re-called with MiXCR into one record per CDR3 protein. The table lists about 96,000 distinct CDR3 sequences, roughly half of them singletons. The specimen was blood. The receptors were gathered from a woman in her 40s with Graves' hyperthyroidism.

This clonotype was counted many times. The chain couples TRBV28 to TRBJ1-2; TRBD1 is a possible D gene (5 bases). The germline CDR1 and CDR2 sequences are MDHEN and SYDVKM. V was pared by 7 bases and J by 4 bases, with 16 bases between. The CDR3 covers 14 residues. The CDR3 here is CASTDGGGTYGYTF. The CDR3 nucleotides read TGTGCCAGCACGGACGGCGGGGGGACCTATGGCTACACCTTC.

The rearrangement uses TRBV7-9 and TRBJ1-5; D is unclear. The CDR3 consists of 18 residues. The V end lost 5 bases, the J end lost 8 bases, and 28 bases lay between the germline ends. CDR1 is SEHNR, CDR2 FQNEAQ, per germline (reference sequence). As DNA, the CDR3 is TGTGCCAGCAGCGCCCAGACCGGGAGAGGTGGAGGCTATAAGCCCCAGCATTTT. Translation: CASSAQTGRGGGYKPQHF.

This clonotype was counted between two and nine times. Because the CDR3 is missing its conserved closing phenylalanine or tryptophan, this is likely a read error. Because the CDR3's place on the DNA is in doubt, the DNA is left out and the CDR3 is given as listed by TCRdb. The chain is built from TRBV7-8 and TRBJ2-6; the table calls TRBD2, which could not be checked here. From its first to its last residue, the CDR3 has 11 amino acids. Germline V gene data show CDR1 as SGHVS and CDR2 as FQNEAQ. CDR3 protein: CASSLGRGTNT.

The chain uses TRBV7-9 and TRBJ1-5, with TRBD1 identical over 8 bases. The CDR3 has 14 residues. V was pared by 4 bases and J by 4 bases, with 3 bases of the junction left unmatched. The germline gives CDR1 SEHNR, CDR2 FQNEAQ (reference sequence). CDR3 nucleotide sequence: TGTGCCAGCAGCTATGGACAGGGTAATCAGCCCCAGCATTTT. Its translation is CASSYGQGNQPQHF.

The rearrangement uses TRBV7-8 and TRBJ1-1, with 10 nucleotides matching TRBD1. V dropped 5 bases and J dropped 10; count of bases not matched to a gene: 16. Germline CDR1 SGHVS, CDR2 FQNEAQ. The CDR3 loop spans 16 amino acids. The CDR3, as DNA: TGTGCCAGCAGCGTAGAGGCCGGGACAGGGGCCGTAGCAGCTTTCTTT. Protein sequence: CASSVEAGTGAVAAFF.

The CDR3 bases are TGCGCCAGCAGCCAAGAGATTAGCGGGAGTGAGACCCAGTACTTC. Translating it yields CASSQEISGSETQYF. The chain couples TRBV4-1 to TRBJ2-5; TRBD2 agrees at 9 bases. In germline, CDR1 is MGHRA, CDR2 YSYEKL. V lost 0 bases and J lost 5; bases outside the gene matches: 4. The CDR3 covers 15 residues.

About this clonotype itself: Because it lacks the conserved phenylalanine or tryptophan at the end, this CDR3 is likely a read error. It is unclear where the CDR3 begins or ends on the DNA, so no DNA is shown, and the CDR3 is as TCRdb lists it. V is TRBV7-2 and J is TRBJ1-1; the listed D gene, TRBD1, was not tested against the DNA. From germline, CDR1 is SGHTA and CDR2 FQGNSA. From its first to its last residue, the CDR3 has 12 amino acids. This chain's CDR3 is CASSFGSGGGNY.

Points on this clonotype: This may come from a read error, since a much larger clone is one base off. V gene TRBV7-9 combines with J gene TRBJ1-1; D gene unclear. The CDR3 consists of 14 residues. The germline gives CDR1 SEHNR, CDR2 FQNEAQ (reference sequence). The CDR3 DNA reads as TGTGCCAGCAGCCCCCATGGCCTGAGCGCTGAAGCTCTCTTT. Its protein is CASSPHGLSAEALF.